The clone carrying this T cell receptor beta chain was seen only once. This entry comes from a study of identical twins. V shed 0 bases and J shed 4 bases, with 12 bases lying between them. Germline values: CDR1 LGHNA, CDR2 YSLEER. The CDR3 runs to 15 residues. TCRdb itself ran the 5' RACE reads through MiXCR, one entry per CDR3 protein. The sample gives some 730,000 distinct CDR3 sequences, about 18% of which show up once; approximately 14% is in the top ten. This same sample was also taken into another study, of T cells expressing NK-cell markers. As reported in that work: Sequencing covered eight donors, seven HCMV-seropositive and one seronegative. In several experiments, sorting was restricted to alpha-beta TCR T cells by an anti-gamma-delta TCR antibody. The same clonotypes also predominated in the CD3+CD56-NKG2C+ fraction of four donors.

This clonotype originated in a woman between 18 and 29 years old in good health. This chain uses TRBV4-3 with TRBJ2-5; the D call may be TRBD1 or TRBD2 (5 bases each). Specimen: PBMCs. In DNA form, the CDR3 reads TGCGCCAGCAGCCAAGACTCGGGACCCGCAGAGACCCAGTACTTC. This encodes CASSQDSGPAETQYF.